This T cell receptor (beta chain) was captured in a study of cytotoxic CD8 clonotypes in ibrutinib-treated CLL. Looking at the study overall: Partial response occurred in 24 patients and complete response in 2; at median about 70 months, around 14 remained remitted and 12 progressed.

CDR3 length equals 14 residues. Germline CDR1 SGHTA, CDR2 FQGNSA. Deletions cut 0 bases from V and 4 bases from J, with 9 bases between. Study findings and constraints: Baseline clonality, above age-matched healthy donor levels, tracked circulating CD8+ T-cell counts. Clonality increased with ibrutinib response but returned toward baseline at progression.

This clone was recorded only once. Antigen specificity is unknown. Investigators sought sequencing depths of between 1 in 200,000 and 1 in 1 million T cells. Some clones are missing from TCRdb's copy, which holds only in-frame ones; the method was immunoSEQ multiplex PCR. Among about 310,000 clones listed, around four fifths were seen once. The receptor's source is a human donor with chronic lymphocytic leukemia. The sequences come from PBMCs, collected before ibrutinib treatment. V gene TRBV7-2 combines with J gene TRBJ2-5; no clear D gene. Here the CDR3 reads CASSLAWVRETQYF. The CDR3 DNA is TGTGCCAGCAGCTTAGCGTGGGTGAGAGAGACCCAGTACTTC.